This T cell receptor beta chain stems from a study of blood T cell repertoires in COVID-19 (TCRdb year 2020). About the study as a whole: The collaborator samples originated in the United States, Italy and Spain and spanned the acute and convalescent phases of COVID-19. Subjects who had been exposed to COVID-19, were actively infected with it, or had recovered from it provided the deeply sampled blood TCRbeta repertoires that made up the dataset. The repertoires were released in a freely available public database intended as a resource for research on the immune response to SARS-CoV-2. Where HLA class I and class II types were available, the types were taken from metadata supplied by the sample provider, not from assay-based typing. A de-identified subject ID, COVID-19 status, age in years and sex were almost always included in the sample metadata. The samples were drawn from two sources: the first 160 participants of the ongoing ImmuneRACE study, and 1,200 or so subjects contributed by 6 global collaborators. The material from the prospective study consisted of cDNA or gDNA derived from T cells, B-cell-depleted T cells, or PBMCs.

As to this clone: What antigen it recognizes has not been identified. Within one base of it there is no much larger clone, and no base qualities were kept.

The immunoSEQ Assay, a bias-controlled multiplex PCR, was used to amplify TCRbeta CDR3 regions from genomic DNA. In the paper's pipeline: The number of nucleated cells in each sample was estimated from the amplification of reference gene primers within the assay. To quantify the absolute abundance of each unique TCRbeta CDR3 rearrangement, sequence reads were collapsed and filtered. For each sample, productive Simpson clonality was calculated as the square root of Simpson's diversity index over productive rearrangements. Sourced from immuneACCESS, this table was stored by TCRdb with only in-frame sequences that have V and J called. A share of the clones is absent; for the studies checked, an unresolved V gene accounts for under half, and the remainder has no known explanation. V, J and clone size are taken as reported in that table, and D and trimming were inferred from the DNA itself. For this sample there are 120,000 to 150,000 clones; around 88% appear just once. The ten largest account for 25% to 30% of the sample.

The research as a whole found: How much clinical and demographic metadata was included differed by source and by participant, and the metadata was provided uncurated.

The collaborating institutions used their own protocols to collect whole blood in K2EDTA tubes. Collaborator samples were shipped for TCRbeta analysis as frozen whole blood, isolated PBMCs, or DNA extracted from either sample type. This clonotype originated in a human donor in a cohort sampled during active COVID-19. Sequencing was performed on peripheral blood.

Here the CDR3 is given as CASSEGQGARWTEAFF. The DNA sequence is given as TGTGCCAGCAGTGAAGGACAGGGGGCGCGGTGGACTGAAGCTTTCTTT. The V and J genes are TRBV6-1 and TRBJ1-1, with 10 bases matching TRBD1. V is cut back by 1 base and J by 5 bases, with 7 bases in the junction unmatched. The CDR3 contains 16 residues, cysteine and phenylalanine counted. The only DNA kept is the CDR3, 48 bases in frame from the first base. CDR1 MNHNS and CDR2 SASEGT are derived from the germline V gene.